Each of the 27 T cell receptor beta chains below was sequenced from the same sample in a study. MiXCR, applied by TCRdb to the 5' RACE reads, yields one record per CDR3 protein. The table lists about 10,000 distinct CDR3 sequences, 40% to 55% of them singletons, with 9.5% to 15% in the top ten. The sample comprised tumor-infiltrating naive CD4+ T cells sorted from the breast tumor. The subset denotes: naive CD4+ T cells, CD4+CD45RA+CD25-. Receptors originate from a female donor with breast cancer.

The CDR3 protein is CASSDLTDRGWDTQYF. The CDR3 DNA is TGTGCCAGCAGTGACTTGACGGACAGGGGGTGGGATACGCAGTATTTT. J is TRBJ2-3 and V is TRBV6-4; the match to TRBD1 covers 10 bases. CDR1 is MRHNA, CDR2 SNTAGT, per germline. There are 16 residues in the CDR3. The junction had 7 bases not matched to a gene; V was cut back by 1 base and J by 6 bases.

The CDR3 loop reads CASSLDPEGYTF. The CDR3 nucleotides are TGTGCCAGCAGTTTAGACCCAGAAGGCTACACCTTC. This chain uses TRBV28 with TRBJ1-2; D gene unclear. Looked up from germline, CDR1 is MDHEN and CDR2 is SYDVKM. The CDR3 has 12 residues. Trimming removed 2 bases at V and 8 bases at J, with 9 bases between.

This clonotype was detected once. The chain links TRBV7-6 to TRBJ2-1; 11 bases match TRBD2. With V trimmed by 7 bases and J by 7 bases, 6 bases remained unmatched. This CDR3 comprises 14 residues. Per germline, CDR1 SGHVS and CDR2 FNYEAQ. CDR3 amino acids: CASTPGLAANEQFF. The CDR3 DNA reads as TGTGCCAGCACCCCGGGACTAGCGGCGAATGAGCAGTTCTTC.

The gene calls are TRBV6-5 and TRBJ2-1; 10 positions match TRBD2. V was pared by 4 bases and J by 8 bases, with 8 bases of the junction left unmatched. The germline V gene has CDR1 MNHEY and CDR2 SVGAGI. The CDR3 consists of 15 residues. The CDR3 region has the DNA TGTGCCAGCAGTTCTAGCGGGAGTTGGACAGATGAGCAGTTCTTC. It codes for CASSSSGSWTDEQFF.

J is TRBJ2-4 and V is TRBV15; D not resolved. The V end lost 3 bases, the J end lost 12 bases, and 12 bases lay between the germline ends. In germline, CDR1 is LNHNV, CDR2 YYDKDF (reference sequence). This CDR3 is 12 amino acids long. The CDR3 region is CATSSETLTQYF. The DNA of the CDR3 is TGTGCCACCAGCAGCGAGACCTTAACTCAGTACTTC. Filled out from reference TRBV15 and TRBJ2-4, the complete variable domain reads DAMVIQNPRYQVTQFGKPVTLSCSQTLNHNVMYWYQQKSSQAPKLLFHYYDKDFNNEADTPDNFQSRRPNTSFCFLDIRSPGLGDTAMYLCATSSETLTQYFGAGTRLSVL.

The chain is built from TRBV20-1 and TRBJ1-4, with 8 bases aligning to TRBD1. The CDR3 is 17 amino acids. Per germline, CDR1 DFQATT and CDR2 SNEGSKA (reference sequence). The junction had 16 bases not matched to a gene; V was cut back by 0 bases and J by 10 bases. The DNA of the CDR3 is TGCAGTGCTAGAGATGGGAGGCAGGGGGCTGGTGGTGGAAAACTGTTTTTT. Its translation is CSARDGRQGAGGGKLFF.

The genes are TRBV7-9 and TRBJ2-3; the D gene could be TRBD1 or TRBD2 (5 bases each). V was trimmed by 2 bases and J by 2 bases, leaving 11 bases between them. CDR3 size: 15 residues. Per the germline V gene, CDR1 is SEHNR and CDR2 is FQNEAQ (reference sequence). The DNA of the CDR3 is TGTGCCAGCAGCTTACTTACGGGGACCACAGATACGCAGTATTTT. Translating gives CASSLLTGTTDTQYF.

This clonotype occurred once. CDR3 in amino acids: CASGRTPPSTQYF. The CDR3, as DNA: TGTGCCAGCGGACGGACTCCCCCGTCGACGCAGTATTTT. V and J are TRBV6-2 or TRBV6-3 and TRBJ2-3; a possible D gene is TRBD2 (5 bases). V was shortened by 8 bases and J by 9 bases, with 18 bases between the two germline ends. Germline V gives CDR1 MNHEY, CDR2 SVGEGT. The CDR3 extends over 13 amino acids.

This clonotype was observed a single time. This rearrangement joins TRBV7-9 to TRBJ2-3; D not certain. CDR1 SEHNR and CDR2 FQNEAQ come from the germline V gene (reference sequence). Trimming left V 1 base short and J 6 bases short, with 5 bases between. This CDR3 region has 12 residues. The CDR3 nucleotides are TGTGCCAGCAGCTTAGGACGGGATACGCAGTATTTT. It translates to CASSLGRDTQYF.

This clonotype was seen more than once but under ten times. V is TRBV29-1 and J is TRBJ2-2, with D possibly called TRBD1 or TRBD2 (5 bases each). This CDR3 is built from 16 residues. Germline V gives CDR1 SQVTM, CDR2 ANQGSEA. The ends were cut back, 7 bases at V and 4 bases at J, with 22 bases in the middle. CDR3 region: CSALRQTGRSTGELFF. CDR3 DNA: TGCAGCGCCTTACGACAGACGGGAAGGTCCACCGGGGAGCTGTTTTTT.

This clonotype was seen a handful of times. The rearrangement links TRBV7-9 to TRBJ1-1, with a possible D match to TRBD1 (6 bases). Germline loops: CDR1 SEHNR, CDR2 FQNEAQ (reference sequence). The CDR3 is made up of 13 amino acids. V was cut by 5 bases and J by 4 bases, with 11 bases left in between. The CDR3 region has the DNA TGTGCCAGCAGCCACGGACAGATCACTGAAGCTTTCTTT. Encoded protein: CASSHGQITEAFF.

This clonotype was observed a few times. This chain uses TRBV9 with TRBJ1-2; D is unresolved. The CDR3 length is 14 residues. The germline V gene encodes CDR1 SGDLS and CDR2 YYNGEE. V shed 3 bases and J shed 6 bases, with 15 bases lying between them. CDR3: CASSAHHDADGYTF. The CDR3 DNA follows: TGTGCCAGCAGCGCACACCACGACGCGGATGGCTACACCTTC.

As to this clonotype: Relative to the germline gene, one junction end is altered; a read error may explain this. The gene calls are TRBV18 and TRBJ1-1; D is unresolved. CDR3 size: 13 residues. Germline V lookup: CDR1 KGHSH, CDR2 LQKENI. CDR3 sequence (DNA): TGTGCCAGCTCACCACAGGTGGGCAATGAAGCCTTCTTT. It yields the protein CASSPQVGNEAFF.

The chain employs TRBV5-1 and TRBJ2-4; TRBD2 might be the D (5 bases). The V gene lost 0 bases and the J gene lost 0 bases, with 10 bases spanning the gap. Germline CDR1 reads SGHRS; CDR2 reads YFSETQ. The CDR3 has 16 residues. The CDR3 is CASSLGSGLAKNIQYF. CDR3 DNA sequence: TGCGCCAGCAGCTTGGGATCGGGATTAGCCAAAAACATTCAGTACTTC.

The rearrangement joins TRBV7-9 to TRBJ2-1, with 7 bases matching TRBD2. Losses at the gene ends were 3 bases for V and 8 bases for J; bases not matched to a gene: 19. Germline V gene lookup returns CDR1 SEHNR and CDR2 FQNEAQ (reference sequence). CDR3 length: 18 residues. The CDR3: CASSFLGLRRGSMDEQFF. The CDR3 region has the DNA TGTGCCAGCAGCTTTTTAGGCCTGCGGCGCGGGAGCATGGATGAGCAGTTCTTC.

The V call is TRBV7-3, the J call TRBJ2-3; D remains unclear. The germline CDR1 and CDR2 sequences are SGHTA and FQGTGA. This CDR3 is 13 amino acids long. V was pared by 4 bases and J by 5 bases, with 10 bases between. CDR3 nucleotides: TGTGCCAGCAGCTCTAAATGGGGAGATACGCAGTATTTT. Translating gives CASSSKWGDTQYF.

This sequence joins TRBV6-5 and TRBJ2-7; either TRBD1 or TRBD2 may fit D (5 bases each). CDR1 MNHEY and CDR2 SVGAGI come from the germline V gene. The ends were cut back, 2 bases at V and 6 bases at J, with 17 bases in the middle. The CDR3 consists of 15 residues. This CDR3 reads CASSYLLRGPGEQYF. The CDR3 nucleotides are TGTGCCAGCAGTTACCTCTTAAGGGGACCTGGCGAGCAGTACTTC.

As to this clonotype: At one boundary the junction diverges from the germline segment, which might be a read error. The chain uses TRBV7-6 and TRBJ2-1; no clear D gene. This CDR3 comprises 13 residues. CDR1 is SGHVS, CDR2 FNYEAQ, per germline. The CDR3 DNA is TGTGCCAGCAACTTAGTAGTTCGGGATGAGCAGTTCTTC. Translation: CASNLVVRDEQFF. Full variable domain (missing parts from reference TRBV7-6 and TRBJ2-1): GAGVSQSPRYKVTKRGQDVALRCDPISGHVSLYWYRQALGQGPEFLTYFNYEAQQDKSGLPNDRFSAERPEGSISTLTIQRTEQRDSAMYRCASNLVVRDEQFFGPGTRLTVL.

The V gene is TRBV29-1, the J gene TRBJ2-3; D may be TRBD2 (5 bases). V lost 3 bases and J 2 bases, leaving 12 bases between the germline ends. Germline CDR1 is SQVTM and CDR2 is ANQGSEA. The CDR3 extends over 14 amino acids. For the CDR3, the DNA is TGCAGCGTTGAGGGAGCACGGAACACAGATACGCAGTATTTT. Translation gives CSVEGARNTDTQYF.

This clonotype was picked up a small number of times. This chain joins TRBV5-1 and TRBJ2-1, with 11 bases lining up with TRBD2. Per the germline V gene, CDR1 is SGHRS and CDR2 is YFSETQ. V trimming: 4 bases; J trimming: 5 bases; junction bases outside the gene matches: 2. This CDR3 is built from 14 residues. The CDR3 DNA is TGCGCCAGCAGCCTGGGACTAGCGGACAATGAGCAGTTCTTC. It yields the protein CASSLGLADNEQFF.

This clonotype has just one count. V and J are TRBV5-1 and TRBJ2-1; the match to TRBD2 covers 9 bases. Germline trimming cut 4 bases from V and 5 bases from J; bases unmatched to any gene: 7. The germline gives CDR1 SGHRS, CDR2 YFSETQ. CDR3 size: 15 residues. The DNA for the CDR3 is TGCGCCAGCAGCCTACCGGGACTAGCTGACAATGAGCAGTTCTTC. It codes for CASSLPGLADNEQFF.

This clonotype was recorded a few times. DNA of the CDR3: TGTGCCAGCAGTTACTCGAGACTAGCGGGAGGCCTTGAGCAGTTCTTC. This translates into CASSYSRLAGGLEQFF. The chain uses TRBV6-5 and TRBJ2-1; 13 nucleotides line up with TRBD2. The CDR3 is 16 amino acids. Germline V gene data show CDR1 as MNHEY and CDR2 as SVGAGI. Trimming at V came to 0 bases and at J to 9 bases, leaving 5 bases not matched to a gene.

The genes are TRBV5-1 and TRBJ2-1, with 7 positions matching TRBD2. CDR3 length: 14 residues. The V and J ends lost 3 bases and 12 bases, in that order; junction bases with no gene match: 12. Germline-derived CDR1 and CDR2 are SGHRS and YFSETQ. CDR3 nucleotides: TGCGCCAGCAGCTGTCTAGCGGTTGCAGATACGCAGTTCTTC. It translates to CASSCLAVADTQFF.

A few counts support this clonotype. The chain has TRBV27 and TRBJ2-7; TRBD1 matches at 10 bases. The germline gives CDR1 MNHEY, CDR2 SMNVEV (reference sequence). The CDR3 consists of 14 residues. J lost 2 bases, V lost 5 bases, and 3 bases had no gene match. This CDR3 is CASSGDRGAYEQYF. The DNA for the CDR3 is TGTGCCAGCAGTGGGGACAGGGGTGCCTACGAGCAGTACTTC.

The chain couples TRBV2 to TRBJ2-1; possibly TRBD1 or TRBD2 for D (5 bases each). CDR3 length: 15 residues. The germline V gene encodes CDR1 SNHLY and CDR2 FYNNEI. V was clipped by 6 bases and J by 1 base, with 13 bases between them. The CDR3 region has the DNA TGTGCCAGCAGCGGTGGGACGAATTCCTACAATGAGCAGTTCTTC. Encoded protein: CASSGGTNSYNEQFF.

The CDR3 region has the DNA TGTGCCAGCAGCCCGCCCGGGACAGCAAATGGCTACACCTTC. Its translation: CASSPPGTANGYTF. This rearrangement joins TRBV7-9 to TRBJ1-2, with 7 positions matching TRBD1. V shed 5 bases, J shed 6 bases, and the junction held 9 bases outside the gene matches. This CDR3 has 14 residues. Germline loops: CDR1 SEHNR, CDR2 FQNEAQ (reference sequence).

This clonotype was observed a few times. J is TRBJ1-3 and V is TRBV28; maybe TRBD1 (6 bases). Germline lookup yields CDR1 MDHEN and CDR2 SYDVKM. Trimming cost V 5 bases and J 1 base, with 9 bases left between them. This CDR3 comprises 14 residues. This CDR3 is CASSEQGSGNTIYF. CDR3 DNA: TGTGCCAGCAGTGAACAGGGTTCTGGAAACACCATATATTTT.